The 9 T cell receptor beta chains below all came from one sample that was sequenced in a study of blood T cell repertoires in COVID-19. Profiling relied on immunoSEQ multiplex PCR, and the TCRdb table lists in-frame clones only, not all of them. The data hold around 67,000 clones, with about 86% observed a single time. Sequencing was performed on peripheral blood. These receptor sequences come from a woman older than 75 with active or convalescent COVID-19.

The V gene is TRBV7-2, the J gene TRBJ2-7; 12 bases agree with TRBD2. Germline assignment: CDR1 SGHTA and CDR2 FQGNSA. V trimming: 3 bases; J trimming: 6 bases; junction bases outside the gene matches: 12. The CDR3 contains 17 residues. The DNA of the CDR3 is TGTGCCAGCAGCTTTCGGACTAGCGGGGCCCCAGGGGGCGAGCAGTACTTC. Protein sequence: CASSFRTSGAPGGEQYF.

This chain uses TRBV25-1 with TRBJ2-5, with D possibly being TRBD1 (6 bases). The germline CDR1 and CDR2 sequences are MGHDK and SYGVNS. This CDR3 contains 14 residues. V gave up 3 bases and J gave up 5 bases, with 13 bases separating them. Here the CDR3 reads CASSDTGPSETQYF. The DNA of the CDR3 is TGTGCCAGCAGTGATACAGGGCCCTCGGAGACCCAGTACTTC. The variable domain in full, completed from reference TRBV25-1 and TRBJ2-5, reads EADIYQTPRYLVIGTGKKITLECSQTMGHDKMYWYQQDPGMELHLIHYSYGVNSTEKGDLSSESTVSRIRTEHFPLTLESARPSHTSQYLCASSDTGPSETQYFGPGTRLLVL.

The gene calls are TRBV19 and TRBJ1-1; D might be TRBD1 (5 bases). The CDR3 sequence is 12 residues long. The germline CDR1 and CDR2 sequences are LNHDA and SQIVND (reference sequence). V was cut by 1 base and J by 8 bases, with 8 bases left in between. Here the CDR3 reads CASSIGDSEAFF. The CDR3 coding sequence is TGTGCCAGTAGTATAGGAGACAGCGAAGCTTTCTTT. The whole variable domain, filled in from reference TRBV19 and TRBJ1-1, reads DGGITQSPKYLFRKEGQNVTLSCEQNLNHDAMYWYRQDPGQGLRLIYYSQIVNDFQKGDIAEGYSVSREKKESFPLTVTSAQKNPTAFYLCASSIGDSEAFFGQGTRLTVV.

The CDR3 loop is CASRLTGANYGYTF. The CDR3 DNA reads TGTGCCAGCAGACTAACAGGGGCGAACTATGGCTACACCTTC. The V and J genes are TRBV25-1 and TRBJ1-2, with TRBD1 identical over 7 bases. The junction had 6 bases not matched to a gene; V was cut back by 6 bases and J by 2 bases. Germline CDR1 is MGHDK and CDR2 is SYGVNS. CDR3 length: 14 amino acids.

For the CDR3, the DNA is TGTGCCAGCACCCCCCGACAGGGAAGGGGTCAGCCCCAGCATTTT. Amino acid sequence: CASTPRQGRGQPQHF. The chain carries TRBV6-5 and TRBJ1-5; 7 bases fit TRBD1. Germline V gives CDR1 MNHEY, CDR2 SVGAGI. The CDR3 has 15 residues. V lost 7 bases to trimming and J lost 6 bases; unmatched junction nucleotides: 12.

This chain uses TRBV19 with TRBJ2-3; 11 bases agree with TRBD2. Germline CDR1 and CDR2: LNHDA and SQIVND (reference sequence). V dropped 2 bases and J dropped 7; count of bases not matched to a gene: 11. CDR3 size: 17 residues. The DNA of the CDR3 is TGTGCCAGTAGTATACTTACTAGCGGGGGCCACACGAATACGCAGTATTTT. Its translation: CASSILTSGGHTNTQYF.

Regarding this clone: Other DNA sequences in the same sample also yield this CDR3. The genes are TRBV5-1 and TRBJ2-2, with D unresolved. Germline V gives CDR1 SGHRS, CDR2 YFSETQ. V was cut by 0 bases and J by 2 bases, with 5 bases left in between. CDR3 length: 14 residues. CDR3 in DNA: TGCGCCAGCAGCTTGGCCGTCAACACCGGGGAGCTGTTTTTT. This encodes CASSLAVNTGELFF.

This clone was seen more than once but under ten times. This rearrangement joins TRBV6-2 or TRBV6-3 to TRBJ2-7; possible D gene TRBD2, 5 bases. V was trimmed by 1 base and J by 3 bases, leaving 16 bases between them. Germline V gene data show CDR1 as MNHEY and CDR2 as SVGEGT. The length of the CDR3 is 16 residues. The CDR3 protein is CASSYFLWRAGYEQYF. DNA of the CDR3: TGTGCCAGCAGTTACTTCCTTTGGCGGGCAGGCTACGAGCAGTACTTC.

The rearrangement uses TRBV15 and TRBJ1-5; 10 bases are shared with TRBD1. The CDR3 spans 15 residues. J was trimmed by 5 bases and V by 3 bases; bases with no gene match: 4. Germline V gene lookup returns CDR1 LNHNV and CDR2 YYDKDF (reference sequence). CDR3 in amino acids: CATSRDRGGYQPQHF. CDR3 DNA: TGTGCCACCAGCAGGGACAGGGGGGGCTATCAGCCCCAGCATTTT. Full variable domain (remainder filled in from reference TRBV15 and TRBJ1-5): DAMVIQNPRYQVTQFGKPVTLSCSQTLNHNVMYWYQQKSSQAPKLLFHYYDKDFNNEADTPDNFQSRRPNTSFCFLDIRSPGLGDTAMYLCATSRDRGGYQPQHFGDGTRLSIL.